The 20 T cell receptor beta chains given below trace back to one sample, sequenced in a study of circulating CD8 cells and anti-PD-1 response in melanoma. Live CD3+CD8+TCRalphabeta+ cells were sorted into four subsets by PD-1 and/or TIGIT. The QIAseq Immune Repertoire TCR panel built the libraries from around 15 ng of total RNA. TCRdb re-called the reads through MiXCR, storing one row per CDR3 protein. Of approximately 2,000 distinct CDR3 sequences listed, roughly 7.3% are singletons. The sample in question was CD8+ T cells from PBMCs, obtained at baseline or after one month of anti-PD-1 therapy (not recorded which). The source is a human donor with melanoma.

This clonotype is large in the sample. The chain has TRBV19 and TRBJ1-1; 8 positions match TRBD1. The germline gives CDR1 LNHDA, CDR2 SQIVND (reference sequence). With 5 bases clipped from V and 7 bases from J, the junction kept 24 bases outside the gene matches. The CDR3 loop spans 19 amino acids. The CDR3 region has the DNA TGTGCCAGTAGTTCCACAGGGGGACAAACCGCCCCCACGCGGGATGAAGCTTTCTTT. Amino acid sequence: CASSSTGGQTAPTRDEAFF.

By share, this clonotype ranks as medium-sized. This chain uses TRBV27 with TRBJ1-1; the match to TRBD1 covers 8 bases. Trimming removed 6 bases from V and 0 bases from J; junction bases left unmatched: 12. From germline, CDR1 is MNHEY and CDR2 SMNVEV (reference sequence). The CDR3 runs to 17 residues. The CDR3 DNA reads TGTGCCAGCAGCCCCCTCCCCAGGGGGCCCATGAACACTGAAGCTTTCTTT. Translation gives CASSPLPRGPMNTEAFF.

By proportion, this clonotype is medium-sized (0.01 to 0.1%). The rearrangement uses TRBV7-8 and TRBJ2-2, with 8 bases matching TRBD2. Germline CDR1 is SGHVS and CDR2 is FQNEAQ. The V segment lost 5 bases and the J segment 8 bases; nucleotides outside the gene matches: 16. The length of the CDR3 is 17 residues. CDR3 in DNA: TGTGCCAGCAGCCTTGGGGCTAGCGGGTACTTTAAGGGGGAGCTGTTTTTT. Its protein product is CASSLGASGYFKGELFF.

This chain uses TRBV19 with TRBJ2-2; D is uncertain. The CDR3 spans 14 residues. Germline CDR1 and CDR2: LNHDA and SQIVND (reference sequence). V lost 3 bases and J lost 1, with 6 bases in between. The CDR3 DNA follows: TGTGCCAGTAGTATCGGCCAGAACACCGGGGAGCTGTTTTTT. It yields the protein CASSIGQNTGELFF.

This clonotype ranks as large. The rearrangement uses TRBV28 and TRBJ2-7; 11 bases line up with TRBD2. Unmatched junction bases numbered 9, after V lost 8 bases and J lost 6 bases. The CDR3 length is 14 residues. Per the germline V gene, CDR1 is MDHEN and CDR2 is SYDVKM. CDR3: CASSILAGDVEQYF. The CDR3 region has the DNA TGTGCCAGCTCTATACTAGCGGGAGATGTCGAGCAGTACTTC.

This clonotype is medium-sized within its sample. The gene calls are TRBV27 and TRBJ1-2; D is possibly TRBD1 (5 bases). Germline lookup yields CDR1 MNHEY and CDR2 SMNVEV (reference sequence). The CDR3 has 13 residues. V lost 7 bases and J 7 bases, leaving 16 bases between the germline ends. The CDR3 is CASTRVGAGGYTF. The CDR3 DNA reads TGTGCCAGCACCCGAGTAGGGGCGGGTGGCTACACCTTC.

This chain links TRBV18 with TRBJ2-2, with 8 bases identical to TRBD1. The CDR3 totals 15 residues. V dropped 4 bases and J dropped 3; count of bases not matched to a gene: 4. Germline V lookup: CDR1 KGHSH, CDR2 LQKENI. This CDR3 is CASSQDRVDTGELFF. The CDR3 DNA is TGTGCCAGCTCACAGGACAGGGTGGACACCGGGGAGCTGTTTTTT. The full variable domain, completed using reference TRBV18 and TRBJ2-2, is NAGVMQNPRHLVRRRGQEARLRCSPMKGHSHVYWYRQLPEEGLKFMVYLQKENIIDESGMPKERFSAEFPKEGPSILRIQQVVRGDSAAYFCASSQDRVDTGELFFGEGSRLTVL.

This clonotype is termed medium-sized. The V and J genes are TRBV27 and TRBJ2-7, with TRBD1 matching over 10 bases. V dropped 5 bases and J dropped 4; count of bases not matched to a gene: 2. CDR3 length equals 13 residues. Germline lookup yields CDR1 MNHEY and CDR2 SMNVEV (reference sequence). The CDR3 sequence: CASSPGQGYEQYF. The CDR3 nucleotides are TGTGCCAGCAGTCCGGGACAGGGGTACGAGCAGTACTTC.

This clonotype is judged medium-sized. The CDR3 spells CSARAWDNEQFF. CDR3 sequence (DNA): TGCAGTGCTAGAGCATGGGACAATGAGCAGTTCTTC. This rearrangement joins TRBV20-1 to TRBJ2-1; D is unclear. V was shortened by 1 base and J by 5 bases, with 6 bases between the two germline ends. CDR3 length: 12 amino acids. Germline assignment: CDR1 DFQATT and CDR2 SNEGSKA (reference sequence).

Relative to its sample, this clonotype is medium-sized. The rearrangement links TRBV24-1 to TRBJ2-5; the match to TRBD2 covers 10 bases. Germline assignment: CDR1 KGHDR and CDR2 SFDVKD. Trimming at V came to 9 bases and at J to 3 bases, leaving 6 bases not matched to a gene. The CDR3 sequence is 14 residues long. CDR3 in amino acids: CATGPSGGEETQYF. CDR3 nucleotide sequence: TGTGCCACCGGGCCTAGCGGGGGAGAAGAGACCCAGTACTTC.

In its sample, this clonotype ranks as medium-sized. In DNA, the CDR3 is TGTGCCAGCAGTCCTACCCACGCCCGGGGGACCGGAAACACCATATATTTT. This gives the protein CASSPTHARGTGNTIYF. The V gene is TRBV27, the J gene TRBJ1-3, with a possible D match to TRBD1 (5 bases). The germline V gene has CDR1 MNHEY and CDR2 SMNVEV (reference sequence). Trimming cost V 5 bases and J 4 bases, with 21 bases left between them. This CDR3 comprises 17 residues.

By share, this clonotype counts as medium-sized. This chain connects TRBV27 to TRBJ2-7, with D tentatively TRBD1 (6 bases). V lost 2 bases to trimming and J lost 3 bases, with 11 bases between them. CDR3 length equals 14 residues. CDR1 is MNHEY, CDR2 SMNVEV, per germline (reference sequence). Written as DNA, the CDR3 is TGTGCCAGCAGTTTAGATGGGGGCTTCTACGAGCAGTACTTC. Its protein is CASSLDGGFYEQYF.

By frequency in the sample, this clonotype is large. J is TRBJ2-3 and V is TRBV9, with 8 bases aligning to TRBD1. Germline V gene sequence: CDR1 SGDLS, CDR2 YYNGEE. The length of the CDR3 is 15 residues. The V and J ends lost 5 bases and 2 bases, in that order; junction bases with no gene match: 7. The DNA for the CDR3 is TGTGCCAGCAGTCTGGGACAGGTGTTCACAGATACGCAGTATTTT. The encoded protein is CASSLGQVFTDTQYF. The full variable domain, rest sourced from reference TRBV9 and TRBJ2-3, is DSGVTQTPKHLITATGQRVTLRCSPRSGDLSVYWYQQSLDQGLQFLIQYYNGEERAKGNILERFSAQQFPDLHSELNLSSLELGDSALYFCASSLGQVFTDTQYFGPGTRLTVL.

This chain joins TRBV5-4 and TRBJ1-2; D perhaps matches TRBD1 (5 bases). CDR1 is SGHNT, CDR2 YYREEE, per germline (reference sequence). Trimming shortened V by 7 bases and J by 1 base, and 11 bases separated the two germline ends. The CDR3 extends over 13 amino acids. CDR3 sequence reads: CASCQGVNYGYTF. Written as DNA, the CDR3 is TGTGCCAGCTGCCAAGGGGTTAACTATGGCTACACCTTC.

This clonotype has a single count. A single base separates this from a much larger clone, so it may be a read error. Here the CDR3 reads CASSQAHKGAPYVQYF. The CDR3 bases are TGTGCCAGCAGCCAAGCCCATAAGGGGGCTCCTTACGTGCAGTACTTC. The chain combines TRBV14 with TRBJ2-7, with 7 bases matching TRBD1. There are 16 residues in the CDR3. CDR1 and CDR2 from the germline V gene are SGHDN and FVKESK.

In this sample, this clonotype is medium-sized. The rearrangement links TRBV7-2 to TRBJ2-1; D gene unclear. V lost 3 bases and J lost 2, with 14 bases in between. The germline V gene has CDR1 SGHTA and CDR2 FQGNSA. CDR3 length: 16 amino acids. The CDR3 is CASSFRSSATYNEQFF. The CDR3 DNA reads TGTGCCAGCAGCTTTCGGTCCAGCGCAACCTACAATGAGCAGTTCTTC.

This clonotype is medium-sized (0.01 to 0.1%) within its sample. The genes are TRBV29-1 and TRBJ1-2; no reliable D call. The V and J ends lost 4 bases and 4 bases respectively, with 16 bases between them. This CDR3 region has 14 residues. Germline CDR1 and CDR2: SQVTM and ANQGSEA. CDR3 nucleotides: TGCAGCGTTGCTTACCCAGGTGGACCCTATGGCTACACCTTC. This translates into CSVAYPGGPYGYTF.

This clonotype was counted only a few times. With a much larger clone just one base away, this may be a read error. The J gene is TRBJ2-7, the V gene TRBV27, with 7 bases aligning to TRBD1. CDR1 MNHEY and CDR2 SMNVEV come from the germline V gene (reference sequence). With 5 bases clipped from V and 9 bases from J, the junction kept 7 bases outside the gene matches. The CDR3 is 12 amino acids. CDR3 loop: CASSIQGSGQYF. CDR3 bases: TGTGCCAGCAGTATACAGGGGTCCGGGCAGTACTTC.

In this sample, this clonotype is medium-sized. The chain couples TRBV19 to TRBJ1-3; D is uncertain. The CDR3 totals 17 residues. V was trimmed by 4 bases and J by 0 bases, leaving 16 bases between them. The germline gives CDR1 LNHDA, CDR2 SQIVND (reference sequence). The CDR3 spells CASSTRGEGNSGNTIYF. In DNA, the CDR3 is TGTGCCAGTAGTACAAGAGGCGAGGGTAACTCTGGAAACACCATATATTTT.

This clonotype qualifies as medium-sized. The rearrangement uses TRBV28 and TRBJ2-3, with TRBD1 as a possible D gene (6 bases). Germline-derived CDR1 and CDR2 are MDHEN and SYDVKM. This CDR3 has 12 amino acids. V lost 5 bases to trimming and J lost 5 bases, with 8 bases between them. The CDR3 region is CASSPGEDTQYF. The CDR3 DNA is TGTGCCAGCAGTCCAGGGGAAGATACGCAGTATTTT.